This T cell receptor beta chain originates from a study of blood T cell repertoires in COVID-19 (dated by TCRdb to about 2020). Looking at the study overall: The collaborator samples originated in the United States, Italy and Spain and spanned the acute and convalescent phases of COVID-19. The prospective study material was composed of cDNA or gDNA derived from T cells, B-cell-depleted T cells, or PBMCs. Subjects who had been exposed to COVID-19, were actively infected with it, or had recovered from it provided the deeply sampled blood TCRbeta repertoires that made up the dataset. The repertoires were released in a freely available public database intended as a resource for research on the immune response to SARS-CoV-2. The samples were drawn from two sources: the first 160 participants of the ongoing ImmuneRACE study, and about 1,300 subjects contributed by 6 global collaborators. Sample metadata almost always included a de-identified subject ID, COVID-19 status, age in years and sex. Where HLA class I and class II types were available, the types were taken from metadata supplied by the sample provider, not from assay-based typing.

This clone showed up just once. The antigen this receptor binds is unknown. Base qualities are missing; no much larger clone stands one base away. Spanning cysteine to phenylalanine, the CDR3 consists of 16 amino acids. Only the CDR3 region is kept as DNA, spanning 48 bases read in frame from base 1. V was cut back by 1 base and J by 7 bases, leaving a gap of 17 bases between them. The germline V gene yields ENHRY for CDR1 and SYGVKD for CDR2. Whole blood was collected in K2EDTA tubes by collaborating institutions according to the institutions' own protocols. For TCRbeta analysis, collaborator samples were shipped as frozen whole blood, as isolated PBMCs, or as DNA extracted from either sample type. TCRbeta CDR3 regions were amplified from genomic DNA by means of the immunoSEQ Assay, a bias-controlled multiplex PCR. On the study's bioinformatics: The number of nucleated cells in each sample was estimated from the amplification of reference gene primers within the assay. Sequence reads were collapsed and filtered to measure the absolute abundance of every unique TCRbeta CDR3 rearrangement. Productive Simpson clonality was computed per sample as the square root of Simpson's diversity index over productive rearrangements. This immuneACCESS table, as held by TCRdb, lists in-frame sequences with V and J called but not all clones. Of the missing ones, under half trace to an unresolved V gene in checked studies; the others have no known cause. V, J and clone size are those of that table, while D and trimming were read from the DNA. The table for this sample lists roughly 60,000 clones; 70% to 90% of them were counted only once. Clones ranked in the top ten supply over 0.8% of the sample.

Findings and caveats that apply to the study as a whole: Clinical and demographic metadata were provided uncurated, with the amount varying by source and participant.

The TCR was taken from a man between 70 and 80 years old with acute or convalescent COVID-19. The V and J segments used are TRBV10-3 and TRBJ2-1; tentative D gene TRBD2, with 6 bases matching. Sequenced sample: peripheral blood. This receptor has the CDR3 CAISEWRVDGLNEQFF. The DNA sequence is as follows: TGTGCCATCAGTGAGTGGAGGGTGGATGGATTGAATGAGCAGTTCTTC.